The 25 T cell receptor beta chains below come from one sample, sequenced in a study of blood T cell repertoires in COVID-19. The table came from immunoSEQ multiplex PCR; TCRdb's copy has only in-frame clones and leaves some out. In the table there are hundreds of thousands of clones, 75% to 90% of which are singletons. The sequencing sample was made of peripheral blood. The source is a woman in her sixties or seventies with acute or convalescent COVID-19.

The J gene is TRBJ2-7, the V gene TRBV6-2 or TRBV6-3; 9 bases line up with TRBD2. V trimming: 4 bases; J trimming: 0 bases; junction bases outside the gene matches: 7. The CDR3 is made up of 16 amino acids. CDR1 is MNHEY and CDR2 is SVGEGT in the germline V gene. The DNA for the CDR3 is TGTGCCAGCAGTTTCCATAGCGGGGGCGTCTCCTACGAGCAGTACTTC. Its protein product is CASSFHSGGVSYEQYF.

The J gene is TRBJ1-1, the V gene TRBV28; TRBD1 might be the D (5 bases). The ends were cut back, 6 bases at V and 11 bases at J, with 22 bases in the middle. Germline V lookup: CDR1 MDHEN, CDR2 SYDVKM. This CDR3 has 14 amino acids. CDR3 DNA sequence: TGTGCCAGCAGCCCCTCTGGGGGGAGGATCAGGGCTTTCTTT. This encodes CASSPSGGRIRAFF.

The rearrangement uses TRBV12-3 or TRBV12-4 and TRBJ2-7, with D possibly matching TRBD1 (7 bases). The CDR3 totals 13 residues. Trimming took off 3 bases at V and 6 bases at J, with 12 bases between the two ends. This chain's CDR3 is CASSFRQGGEQYF. The CDR3 region has the DNA TGTGCCAGCAGTTTCCGACAGGGAGGCGAGCAGTACTTC.

The table lists this clone with a few counts. This chain uses TRBV10-3 with TRBJ1-2, with 9 bases fitting TRBD1. The length of the CDR3 is 15 residues. After removal of 10 bases from V and 4 bases from J, the junction contained 13 bases not matched to a gene. Germline CDR1 reads ENHRY; CDR2 reads SYGVKD. CDR3 nucleotides: TGTGCCACTCGTTCATCCGGGACAGGGCCCTATGGCTACACCTTC. It yields the protein CATRSSGTGPYGYTF.

The rearrangement links TRBV24-1 to TRBJ2-7; D perhaps matches TRBD1 (6 bases). This CDR3 is built from 16 residues. Germline CDR1 KGHDR, CDR2 SFDVKD. The V end was cut by 3 bases, the J end by 2 bases, with 16 bases between. CDR3 protein: CATSDATGHKAYEQYF. CDR3 in DNA: TGTGCCACCAGTGATGCTACGGGACACAAAGCCTACGAGCAGTACTTC.

The V call is TRBV21-1, the J call TRBJ2-7; no DNA check was done on the table's D call, TRBD1. TRBV21-1 is classified as a pseudogene. This CDR3 has 15 amino acids. For the CDR3, the DNA is TGTGCCAGCAGCAAATTAGCAGGGCCCTCCTACGAGCAGTACTTC. It codes for CASSKLAGPSYEQYF.

This chain links TRBV7-3 with TRBJ2-3; 12 bases agree with TRBD2. The CDR3 is 14 amino acids. Germline loops: CDR1 SGHTA, CDR2 FQGTGA. Unmatched junction bases numbered 4, after V lost 4 bases and J lost 8 bases. The CDR3 DNA reads TGTGCCAGCAGCTGGACTAGCGGGATGCCTACGCAGTATTTT. This gives the protein CASSWTSGMPTQYF.

This chain connects TRBV30 to TRBJ2-1; 8 bases agree with TRBD2. The germline gives CDR1 GTSNPN, CDR2 SVGIG (reference sequence). The CDR3 covers 14 residues. Trimming removed 1 base from V and 9 bases from J; junction bases left unmatched: 8. The CDR3 region is CAWSEDLAGSEQFF. Here the CDR3 DNA reads TGTGCCTGGAGTGAGGATCTAGCGGGTTCTGAGCAGTTCTTC.

The V gene is TRBV14, the J gene TRBJ2-7, with 8 bases aligning to TRBD2. CDR1 and CDR2 (germline): SGHDN, FVKESK. The CDR3 contains 15 residues. The V gene end was trimmed by 3 bases and the J gene end by 3 bases; junction bases not matched to a gene: 7. In nucleotides, the CDR3 is TGTGCCAGCAGCCAGGCGACGGGAGGGAACTACGAGCAGTACTTC. Translation gives CASSQATGGNYEQYF.

This clone has just a few counts. The chain uses TRBV28 and TRBJ1-2; a possible D gene is TRBD1 (6 bases). Germline CDR1 reads MDHEN; CDR2 reads SYDVKM. Trimming stripped 3 bases from V and 8 bases from J, with 10 bases between. The CDR3 runs to 12 residues. CDR3 nucleotides: TGTGCCAGCAGTTTGTATGGGGGCGGCTACACCTTC. Its translation is CASSLYGGGYTF.

This clone has just one count. This rearrangement joins TRBV30 to TRBJ2-3; D gene unclear. CDR1 is GTSNPN, CDR2 SVGIG, per germline (reference sequence). This CDR3 region has 12 residues. V was cut by 5 bases and J by 4 bases, with 10 bases left in between. CDR3 bases: TGTGCCTGGGGAGACGACTCAGATACGCAGTATTTT. Its translation is CAWGDDSDTQYF.

CDR3 region: CASSYDRGYTEAFF. In DNA, the CDR3 is TGTGCCAGCAGTTACGACAGGGGATACACTGAAGCTTTCTTT. This chain uses TRBV6-5 with TRBJ1-1; 8 bases are shared with TRBD1. CDR3 length equals 14 residues. Germline V gene sequence: CDR1 MNHEY, CDR2 SVGAGI. Unmatched junction bases numbered 2, after V lost 2 bases and J lost 3 bases.

The rearrangement links TRBV5-1 to TRBJ2-5; D is possibly TRBD2 (5 bases). Germline V CDR1 and CDR2: SGHRS, YFSETQ. The CDR3 runs 12 residues. V lost 4 bases and J lost 5, with 9 bases in between. CDR3 residues: CASSASGETQYF. CDR3 in DNA: TGCGCCAGCAGCGCGTCGGGGGAGACCCAGTACTTC.

This chain links TRBV28 with TRBJ2-7, with 7 nucleotides matching TRBD1. The CDR3 has 13 residues. V gave up 5 bases and J gave up 2 bases; unmatched junction bases: 3. Germline assignment: CDR1 MDHEN and CDR2 SYDVKM. CDR3 region: CASSDRETYEQYF. In DNA, the CDR3 is TGTGCCAGCAGTGACAGGGAGACCTACGAGCAGTACTTC.

The chain joins TRBV9 to TRBJ2-7, with D perhaps TRBD2 (6 bases). CDR1 and CDR2 (germline): SGDLS, YYNGEE. CDR3 length equals 14 residues. V was pared by 0 bases and J by 5 bases, with 12 bases between. In DNA, the CDR3 is TGTGCCAGCAGCGTAGTGGGGGAGGCGCACGAGCAGTACTTC. Protein: CASSVVGEAHEQYF.

The chain employs TRBV6-2 or TRBV6-3 and TRBJ2-2, with 7 bases matching TRBD2. The J segment lost 4 bases and the V segment lost 6 bases, leaving 8 bases of the junction unmatched. Germline-derived CDR1 and CDR2 are MNHEY and SVGEGT. The CDR3 has 15 residues. CDR3: CASSFTSVATGELFF. The CDR3 nucleotides are TGTGCCAGCAGCTTCACTAGCGTGGCCACCGGGGAGCTGTTTTTT.

The rearrangement links TRBV5-1 to TRBJ1-5, with TRBD1 matching 8 bases. The V gene's germline CDR1 is SGHRS and CDR2 YFSETQ. The CDR3 runs to 14 residues. J was trimmed by 4 bases and V by 4 bases; bases with no gene match: 4. The CDR3 sequence is CASSRGQGNQPQHF. The CDR3 DNA is TGCGCCAGCAGCCGTGGACAGGGAAATCAGCCCCAGCATTTT.

This clone has only one observation. This chain connects TRBV5-1 to TRBJ1-1; D is possibly TRBD1 (6 bases). CDR1 is SGHRS, CDR2 YFSETQ, per germline. Trimming removed 4 bases from V and 1 base from J, with 8 bases in between. The length of the CDR3 is 13 residues. CDR3 protein: CASSMTGNTEAFF. CDR3 DNA: TGCGCCAGCAGCATGACAGGGAACACTGAAGCTTTCTTT.

The rearrangement joins TRBV6-5 to TRBJ2-7, with D perhaps TRBD2 (5 bases). V was trimmed by 6 bases and J by 1 base, leaving 7 bases between them. The CDR3 spans 12 residues. CDR1 and CDR2 (germline): MNHEY, SVGAGI. This chain's CDR3 is CASRGRSYEQYF. CDR3 sequence (DNA): TGTGCCAGCAGGGGGAGATCCTACGAGCAGTACTTC.

This chain uses TRBV6-5 with TRBJ2-2; tentatively, D is TRBD2 (5 bases). Germline lookup yields CDR1 MNHEY and CDR2 SVGAGI. This CDR3 contains 14 residues. V was clipped by 7 bases and J by 1 base, with 10 bases between them. CDR3 loop: CASTRGGNTGELFF. The CDR3 DNA reads TGTGCCAGCACCCGCGGAGGGAACACCGGGGAGCTGTTTTTT.

The V call is TRBV3-1 (or the pseudogene TRBV3-2), the J call TRBJ2-1, with a weak D call TRBD2 (7 bases). V was cut by 5 bases and J by 6 bases, with 17 bases left in between. CDR3 size: 15 residues. CDR1 is LGHDT, CDR2 YNNKEL, per germline (reference sequence). CDR3 sequence: CASSFRRGGANEQFF. As DNA, the CDR3 is TGTGCCAGCAGCTTTCGGAGAGGGGGGGCCAATGAGCAGTTCTTC.

This chain joins TRBV4-1 and TRBJ2-2; D perhaps matches TRBD1 (7 bases). The CDR3 runs 16 residues. V lost 4 bases, J lost 5 bases, and 17 bases lay in between. Per germline, CDR1 MGHRA and CDR2 YSYEKL. The CDR3: CASSLEGAVRTGELFF. CDR3 in DNA: TGCGCCAGCAGCCTGGAGGGGGCAGTAAGGACCGGGGAGCTGTTTTTT.

The J gene is TRBJ1-4, the V gene TRBV9; 7 nucleotides line up with TRBD1. CDR1 is SGDLS, CDR2 YYNGEE, per germline. With 1 base clipped from V and 4 bases from J, the junction kept 4 bases outside the gene matches. The CDR3 is 15 amino acids. The CDR3 reads CASSVLTGYNEKLFF. The CDR3 coding sequence is TGTGCCAGCAGCGTACTGACAGGGTATAATGAAAAACTGTTTTTT. Looking up the rest from reference TRBV9 and TRBJ1-4 gives the full variable domain: DSGVTQTPKHLITATGQRVTLRCSPRSGDLSVYWYQQSLDQGLQFLIQYYNGEERAKGNILERFSAQQFPDLHSELNLSSLELGDSALYFCASSVLTGYNEKLFFGSGTQLSVL.

The genes are TRBV9 and TRBJ2-1, with TRBD1 matching over 9 bases. V was clipped by 3 bases and J by 2 bases; unmatched bases: 6. The CDR3 length is 16 residues. Per the germline V gene, CDR1 is SGDLS and CDR2 is YYNGEE. Here the CDR3 reads CASSATGTGTYNEQFF. The CDR3 DNA reads as TGTGCCAGCAGCGCCACCGGGACAGGGACCTACAATGAGCAGTTCTTC.

The chain carries TRBV19 and TRBJ1-3; D remains unclear. Germline lookup yields CDR1 LNHDA and CDR2 SQIVND (reference sequence). This CDR3 spans 14 amino acids. The V end was cut by 7 bases, the J end by 0 bases, with 10 bases between. CDR3 in amino acids: CASKYLSSGNTIYF. The CDR3 bases are TGTGCCAGTAAATATTTGTCCTCTGGAAACACCATATATTTT. The whole variable domain, remainder taken from reference TRBV19 and TRBJ1-3, is DGGITQSPKYLFRKEGQNVTLSCEQNLNHDAMYWYRQDPGQGLRLIYYSQIVNDFQKGDIAEGYSVSREKKESFPLTVTSAQKNPTAFYLCASKYLSSGNTIYFGEGSWLTVV.